This T cell receptor (beta chain) was captured by sequencing in a study of blood T cell repertoires in COVID-19. The overall study: Sites across the United States, Italy and Spain contributed samples from acute and convalescent COVID-19.

Participants spanned ages roughly 18 to 95 years and resided in about 24 US areas. This table comes from immunoSEQ multiplex PCR, and its TCRdb copy is limited to in-frame clones, with some not included. The table has 400,000 or so clones, about nine tenths seen once. Sequencing was carried out using PBMCs or T cells enriched from blood (not recorded which). This TCR was recovered from a man in his late teens or twenties who had recovered from COVID-19.

The CDR3 sequence: CASRDRGGSYEQYF. The CDR3, as DNA: TGTGCCAGCAGGGACAGGGGGGGTTCCTACGAGCAGTACTTC. V gene TRBV6-5 combines with J gene TRBJ2-7; TRBD1 aligns across 10 bases. CDR3 length: 14 amino acids. With V trimmed by 6 bases and J by 1 base, 3 bases remained unmatched. CDR1 MNHEY and CDR2 SVGAGI come from the germline V gene.